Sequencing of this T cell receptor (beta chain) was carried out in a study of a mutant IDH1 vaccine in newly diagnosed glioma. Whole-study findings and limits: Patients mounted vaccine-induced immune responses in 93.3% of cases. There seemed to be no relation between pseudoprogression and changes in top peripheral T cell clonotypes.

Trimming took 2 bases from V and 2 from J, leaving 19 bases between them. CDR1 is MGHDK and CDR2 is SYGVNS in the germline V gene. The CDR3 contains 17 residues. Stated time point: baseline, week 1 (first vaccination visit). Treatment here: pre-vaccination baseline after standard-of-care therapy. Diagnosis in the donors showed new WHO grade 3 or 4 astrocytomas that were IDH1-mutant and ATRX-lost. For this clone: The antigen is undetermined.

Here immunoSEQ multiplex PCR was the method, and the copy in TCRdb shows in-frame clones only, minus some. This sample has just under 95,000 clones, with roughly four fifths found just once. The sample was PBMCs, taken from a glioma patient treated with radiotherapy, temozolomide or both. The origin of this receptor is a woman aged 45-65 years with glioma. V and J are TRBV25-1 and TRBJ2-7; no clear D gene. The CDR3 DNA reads TGTGCCAGCAGTGAAGGGCATCGTGGTGGCGGCACCTACGAGCAGTACTTC. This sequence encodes CASSEGHRGGGTYEQYF.